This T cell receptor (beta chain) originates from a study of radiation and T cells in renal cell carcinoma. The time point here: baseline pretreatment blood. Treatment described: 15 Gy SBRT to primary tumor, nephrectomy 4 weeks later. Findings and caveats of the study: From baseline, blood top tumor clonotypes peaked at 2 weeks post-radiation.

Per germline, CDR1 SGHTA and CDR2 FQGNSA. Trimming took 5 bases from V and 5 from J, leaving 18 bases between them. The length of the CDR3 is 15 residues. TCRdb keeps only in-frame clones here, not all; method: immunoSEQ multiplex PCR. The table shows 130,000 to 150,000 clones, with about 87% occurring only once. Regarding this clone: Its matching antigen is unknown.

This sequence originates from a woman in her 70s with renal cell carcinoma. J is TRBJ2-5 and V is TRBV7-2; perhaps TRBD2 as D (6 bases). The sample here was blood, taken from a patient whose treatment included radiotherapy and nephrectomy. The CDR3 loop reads CASSAGRGPRETQYF. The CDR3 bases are TGTGCCAGCAGCGCGGGGCGGGGCCCCAGGGAGACCCAGTACTTC.